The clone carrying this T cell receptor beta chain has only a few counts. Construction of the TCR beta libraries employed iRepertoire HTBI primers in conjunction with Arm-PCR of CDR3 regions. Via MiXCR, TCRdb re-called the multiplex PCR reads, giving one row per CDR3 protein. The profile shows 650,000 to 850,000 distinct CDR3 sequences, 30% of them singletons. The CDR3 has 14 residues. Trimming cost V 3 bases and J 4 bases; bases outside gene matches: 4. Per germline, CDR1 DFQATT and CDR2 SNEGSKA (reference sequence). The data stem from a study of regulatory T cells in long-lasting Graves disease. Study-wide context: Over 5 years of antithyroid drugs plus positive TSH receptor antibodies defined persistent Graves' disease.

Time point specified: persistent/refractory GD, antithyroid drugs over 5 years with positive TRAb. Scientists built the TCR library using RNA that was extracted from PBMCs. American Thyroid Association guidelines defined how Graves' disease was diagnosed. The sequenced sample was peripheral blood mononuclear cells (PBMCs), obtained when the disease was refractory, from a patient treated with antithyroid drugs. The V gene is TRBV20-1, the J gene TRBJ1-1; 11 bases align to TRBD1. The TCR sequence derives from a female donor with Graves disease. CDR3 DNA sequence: TGCAGTGCTAGGGGACAGGGGGTTGGCACTGAAGCTTTCTTT. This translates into CSARGQGVGTEAFF.